The sequence of this TCR beta chain was determined in a study of CD8 T cells in ankylosing spondylitis. Study-wide results and caveats: Ankylosing spondylitis blood seemed to carry a telltale TCR beta motif made of seven or eight highly homologous variants.

One entry per CDR3 protein, called by TCRdb with MiXCR from the 5' RACE reads. The repertoire holds 450,000 to 550,000 distinct CDR3 sequences, with about 5.2% as singletons. On this clonotype: What it recognizes is unknown.

Specimen: blood, either unsorted or a sorted T cell fraction (not recorded which). This TCR came from a male donor with ankylosing spondylitis.

The CDR3 nucleotides read TGTGCCAGCAGCCCGGGGCTAGCGGGAGTGAGGACAGATACGCAGTATTTT. Its translation is CASSPGLAGVRTDTQYF. The V gene is TRBV4-2, the J gene TRBJ2-3; 10 positions agree with TRBD2. CDR1 and CDR2 (germline): LGHNA, YNFKEQ. With 4 bases clipped from V and 3 bases from J, the junction kept 10 bases outside the gene matches. The CDR3 is made up of 17 amino acids.